These T cell receptor beta chains were read from a single sample in a study of T cell repertoires in cytomegalovirus infection. MiXCR, applied by TCRdb to the reads, yields one record per CDR3 protein. The table shows 75,000 to 100,000 distinct CDR3 sequences, with about 29% occurring only once. Antigens for these TCRs are unknown. The sequences come from CD8+ T cells from cultured PBMCs, collected from culture after CMV antigen stimulation. The receptor set was obtained from a human donor in good health (CMV status not recorded). Some clones in this sample may be carry-over from other donors' samples. CDR3s leave out the opening cysteine and the closing phenylalanine or tryptophan. Each record gives: V gene, J gene, CDR3 protein.

TRBV19	TRBJ1-1	ASSIDLPQARTEAF
TRBV6-2/TRBV6-3	TRBJ2-3	ASSLTSGTSGLGSTDTQY
TRBV12-3/TRBV12-4	TRBJ2-5	ASSALHTDTQETQY
TRBV12-3/TRBV12-4	TRBJ1-2	ASSLTGIYGYT
TRBV7-9	TRBJ1-2	ASSKGGVLSAGYT
TRBV11-3	TRBJ1-5	ASSFSRGQGGTQPQH
TRBV12-3/TRBV12-4	TRBJ2-1	ASSFGLLVADNEQF
TRBV5-6	TRBJ1-4	ASSSDSNEKLF
TRBV11-2	TRBJ2-1	ASSFGTSLEQF
TRBV12-3/TRBV12-4	TRBJ1-5	ASRRDSGGQPQH
TRBV6-6	TRBJ1-4	ASSFPPVDTTNEKLF
TRBV9	TRBJ2-3	ASSDMTSGFTQY
TRBV29-1	TRBJ1-6	SVKDSLTSSYNSPLH
TRBV7-6	TRBJ2-7	ASSPDRGGGPYEQY
TRBV11-2	TRBJ2-5	ASSLAGAPQETQY
TRBV6-5	TRBJ2-5	ASSYLRASGETQY
TRBV5-4	TRBJ2-5	ASSGASGDQETQY
TRBV6-5	TRBJ1-1	ASSYDPNTEAF
TRBV7-8	TRBJ1-5	ASSPDSINQPQH
TRBV9	TRBJ2-3	ASSVDRGAADTQY
TRBV6-2/TRBV6-3	TRBJ1-2	ASSGTVSNYGYS
TRBV7-2	TRBJ2-7	ASSLSGQSYEQY
TRBV5-1	TRBJ2-5	ASSLLAGGQETQY
TRBV27	TRBJ2-5	ASSFETRERETQY
TRBV6-2/TRBV6-3	TRBJ1-6	ASSYSGTGLRPLH
TRBV7-8	TRBJ1-3	ASSPESTSGNTIY
TRBV4-1	TRBJ2-7	ASSQGAEGYEQY
TRBV6-5	TRBJ1-2	ASSYGAGQGLFGYT
TRBV6-1	TRBJ2-6	ASTIGTGENVFSGANVLT